Below are 15 T cell receptor beta chains sequenced from a single sample in a study of cytomegalovirus exposure and HLA in healthy donors. The primer mix had 60 Vbeta and 13 Jbeta primers. Assay: immunoSEQ multiplex PCR; the TCRdb copy retains only in-frame clones and omits some. This sample has 150,000 to 200,000 clones, with 70% to 90% found just once. Sequencing was carried out using PBMCs. These receptor sequences come from a young woman in good health and CMV-seronegative.

This clone was detected only once. V is TRBV19 and J is TRBJ2-5; tentatively, D is TRBD1 (5 bases). V gave up 6 bases and J gave up 2 bases, with 10 bases separating them. The CDR3 spans 13 residues. CDR1 and CDR2 (germline): LNHDA, SQIVND (reference sequence). The DNA for the CDR3 is TGTGCCAGTAGAGGGCAGGGACAAGAGACCCAGTACTTC. Amino acids: CASRGQGQETQYF.

The gene calls are TRBV18 and TRBJ1-2; 9 nucleotides line up with TRBD1. J was trimmed by 0 bases and V by 1 base; bases with no gene match: 9. This CDR3 region has 18 residues. Germline V gene data show CDR1 as KGHSH and CDR2 as LQKENI. CDR3 amino acids: CASSPLSWTGETNYGYTF. In DNA, the CDR3 is TGTGCCAGCTCACCACTAAGCTGGACAGGGGAAACTAACTATGGCTACACCTTC.

V gene TRBV7-9 combines with J gene TRBJ2-2, with 8 bases that match TRBD2. V gave up 5 bases and J gave up 5 bases; unmatched junction bases: 4. This CDR3 is built from 14 residues. Looked up from germline, CDR1 is SEHNR and CDR2 is FQNEAQ (reference sequence). The CDR3 DNA reads as TGTGCCAGCAGCCCCGGCGGGGGGACCGGGGAGCTGTTTTTT. Translating gives CASSPGGGTGELFF.

This sequence joins TRBV29-1 and TRBJ1-1; 7 nucleotides agree with TRBD1. Germline V gene sequence: CDR1 SQVTM, CDR2 ANQGSEA. This CDR3 comprises 13 residues. The trim removed 6 bases at V and 1 base at J, leaving 5 bases unmatched. CDR3 DNA sequence: TGCAGCGTCGCGGACAGGCGGAACACTGAAGCTTTCTTT. It specifies CSVADRRNTEAFF.

This chain links TRBV29-1 with TRBJ1-5; TRBD1 might be the D (5 bases). This CDR3 is built from 14 residues. Trimming shortened V by 5 bases and J by 0 bases, and 11 bases separated the two germline ends. The germline V gene has CDR1 SQVTM and CDR2 ANQGSEA. DNA for the CDR3: TGCAGCGTTTGGGGCGGGGGTAGCAATCAGCCCCAGCATTTT. Encoded protein: CSVWGGGSNQPQHF. Full variable domain (rest looked up from reference TRBV29-1 and TRBJ1-5): SAVISQKPSRDICQRGTSLTIQCQVDSQVTMMFWYRQQPGQSLTLIATANQGSEATYESGFVIDKFPISRPNLTFSTLTVSNMSPEDSSIYLCSVWGGGSNQPQHFGDGTRLSIL.

V usage is TRBV7-2 and J usage is TRBJ1-1, with 9 bases that match TRBD1. There are 15 residues in the CDR3. Germline V gene data show CDR1 as SGHTA and CDR2 as FQGNSA. The J segment lost 4 bases and the V segment lost 3 bases, leaving 6 bases of the junction unmatched. Written as DNA, the CDR3 is TGTGCCAGCAGCTTGCAACAGGGGGCGGGCACTGAAGCTTTCTTT. Its translation: CASSLQQGAGTEAFF.

This chain connects TRBV9 to TRBJ1-1, with a weak D call TRBD1 (6 bases). In germline, CDR1 is SGDLS, CDR2 YYNGEE. The CDR3 consists of 13 residues. V was shortened by 3 bases and J by 6 bases, with 12 bases between the two germline ends. The CDR3 spells CASSGVGGPEAFF. In DNA form, the CDR3 reads TGTGCCAGCAGCGGAGTGGGGGGGCCTGAAGCTTTCTTT.

On this clone itself: It is likely a read error, because the conserved phenylalanine at the end of the CDR3 is missing. The chain has TRBV11-2 and TRBJ1-3; D call uncertain. This CDR3 contains 15 residues. V lost 0 bases and J lost 0, with 6 bases in between. Germline V gives CDR1 SGHAT, CDR2 FQNNGV. The CDR3 here is CASSLDLDSGNTIYS. The CDR3 DNA is TGTGCCAGCAGCTTAGATTTGGACTCTGGAAACACCATATATTCT.

The chain carries TRBV6-5 and TRBJ1-6, with D tentatively TRBD1 (5 bases). CDR1 and CDR2 (germline): MNHEY, SVGAGI. The CDR3 spans 15 residues. Trimming removed 2 bases at V and 7 bases at J, with 12 bases between. CDR3: CASSYTGVRNSPLHF. The CDR3 region has the DNA TGTGCCAGCAGTTACACGGGGGTCAGGAATTCACCCCTCCACTTT.

The J gene is TRBJ1-1, the V gene TRBV6-5, with D maybe TRBD1 (6 bases). Germline CDR1 reads MNHEY; CDR2 reads SVGAGI. The CDR3 runs 15 residues. V gave up 6 bases and J gave up 3 bases, with 17 bases separating them. CDR3 DNA sequence: TGTGCCAGCAGCCGCTCCAGGGGAGGGGACACTGAAGCTTTCTTT. It is translated as CASSRSRGGDTEAFF.

Comments on this clone: Compared with germline, one end of the junction differs, possibly owing to a read error. The genes are TRBV6-1 and TRBJ2-3, with no clear D. The CDR3 has 13 amino acids. Germline V gene data show CDR1 as MNHNS and CDR2 as SASEGT. The CDR3 DNA follows: TGTGCCAGCAGTGGTAGCTACACAAATACGCAGTATTTT. This gives the protein CASSGSYTNTQYF.

This clone was observed once. V and J are TRBV5-1 and TRBJ1-5; 7 bases are a match to TRBD1. The CDR3 runs 16 residues. From germline, CDR1 is SGHRS and CDR2 YFSETQ. Trimming removed 4 bases from V and 1 base from J; junction bases left unmatched: 8. CDR3 sequence reads: CASSPGGPGSNQPQHF. The CDR3 DNA sequence: TGCGCCAGCAGCCCAGGGGGTCCGGGGAGCAATCAGCCCCAGCATTTT.

This chain uses TRBV28 with TRBJ2-1; 11 positions match TRBD2. J gave up 4 bases and V 6 bases, and 5 bases lay outside the gene matches. The CDR3 sequence is 15 residues long. Per germline, CDR1 MDHEN and CDR2 SYDVKM. The CDR3 DNA reads TGTGCCAGCAGCACGGGACTAGCGGAATACAATGAGCAGTTCTTC. Translation: CASSTGLAEYNEQFF.

The chain has TRBV2 and TRBJ2-1, with 8 nucleotides matching TRBD2. Germline CDR1 and CDR2: SNHLY and FYNNEI. V trimming: 7 bases; J trimming: 0 bases; junction bases outside the gene matches: 5. There are 15 residues in the CDR3. Here the CDR3 DNA reads TGTGCCAGCATTCGCAGCGGGGGCTCCTACAATGAGCAGTTCTTC. Amino acid sequence: CASIRSGGSYNEQFF.

This chain joins TRBV4-2 and TRBJ2-3; 15 nucleotides line up with TRBD2. V lost 2 bases to trimming and J lost 8 bases; unmatched junction nucleotides: 2. The CDR3 totals 15 residues. Germline CDR1 and CDR2: LGHNA and YNFKEQ. The CDR3, as DNA: TGTGCCAGCAGCCAACCGGGACTAGCGGGAGGTACGCAGTATTTT. Its protein is CASSQPGLAGGTQYF.